This TCR beta chain was retrieved from a study of blood T cell repertoires in COVID-19. Across the whole study: Some COVID-19 samples were acute and others convalescent; all came from the United States, Italy and Spain. The cDNA or gDNA used as material had been derived from T cells, B-cell-depleted T cells, or PBMCs.

This CDR3 comprises 16 residues. The germline V gene encodes CDR1 SGHRS and CDR2 YFSETQ. The V segment lost 4 bases and the J segment 1 base; nucleotides outside the gene matches: 8. Original processing methods: Reference gene primer amplification yielded estimated nucleated cell counts. Assay: immunoSEQ multiplex PCR; the TCRdb copy retains only in-frame clones and omits some. The V and J calls and the clone size are those of that table, but D and trimming were determined from the DNA. The profile shows about 280,000 clones, 83% of them singletons. This chain uses TRBV5-1 with TRBJ2-3; 8 bases map to TRBD1. The sample comprised peripheral blood. This TCR came from a woman between 50 and 59 years old who had recovered from COVID-19. This CDR3 is CASSEAGGWGTDTQYF. Written as DNA, the CDR3 is TGCGCCAGCAGCGAAGCAGGGGGCTGGGGCACAGATACGCAGTATTTT. Full variable domain (remainder filled in from reference TRBV5-1 and TRBJ2-3): KAGVTQTPRYLIKTRGQQVTLSCSPISGHRSVSWYQQTPGQGLQFLFEYFSETQRNKGNFPGRFSGRQFSNSRSEMNVSTLELGDSALYLCASSEAGGWGTDTQYFGPGTRLTVL.